The entry that follows covers one T cell receptor (beta chain) sequence. Its antigen is unknown. This specimen belongs to a study of T cells in Graves' hyperthyroidism and ophthalmopathy. Study-wide context: The authors collected peripheral blood at initial diagnosis, before any treatment.

The CDR3 spans 15 residues. The V and J ends lost 1 base and 8 bases, in that order; junction bases with no gene match: 5. Orbital computed tomography and thyroid ultrasound, together with serum TRAb and thyroxine and clinical symptoms, were used for diagnoses. Study results and caveats: Most clonotypes expanded in the thyroid (above 0.001) were also present in blood.

RNA transcripts served as the template for amplifying TCR beta CDR3 regions. With the HTBI primer set, the TCR CDR3 went through a first round of RT-PCR. TCRdb re-derived calls from the multiplex PCR reads in MiXCR, one entry per CDR3 protein. The table shows 550,000 to 800,000 distinct CDR3 sequences, with approximately 15% occurring only once. V usage is TRBV12-3 or TRBV12-4 and J usage is TRBJ2-1; 10 bases match TRBD2. The sequence came from a man aged 45-65 years with Graves' hyperthyroidism. Sequencing input: blood. The CDR3 spells CASSLGTSGTDEQFF. The CDR3 DNA reads TGTGCCAGCAGTTTAGGTACTAGCGGGACTGATGAGCAGTTCTTC.